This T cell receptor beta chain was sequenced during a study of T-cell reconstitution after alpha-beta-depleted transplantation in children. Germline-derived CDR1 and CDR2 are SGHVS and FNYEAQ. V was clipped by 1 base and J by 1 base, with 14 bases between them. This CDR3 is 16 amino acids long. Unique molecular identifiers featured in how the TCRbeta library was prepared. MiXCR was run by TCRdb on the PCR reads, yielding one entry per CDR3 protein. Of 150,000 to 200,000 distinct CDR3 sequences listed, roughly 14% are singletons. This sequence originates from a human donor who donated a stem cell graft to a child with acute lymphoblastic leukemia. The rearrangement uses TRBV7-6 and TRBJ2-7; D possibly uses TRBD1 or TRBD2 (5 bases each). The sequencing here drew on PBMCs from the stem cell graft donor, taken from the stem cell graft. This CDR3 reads CASSLGGPLGSYEQYF. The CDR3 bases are TGTGCCAGCAGCTTAGGGGGACCTCTCGGATCCTACGAGCAGTACTTC.